These T cell receptor beta chains were read from a single sample in a study of cytomegalovirus exposure and HLA in healthy donors. The table came from immunoSEQ multiplex PCR; TCRdb's copy has only in-frame clones and leaves some out. Here the sample spans roughly 200,000 clones, about 81% being singletons. Sequencing used PBMCs. The receptors were gathered from a woman under 40 in good health and CMV-seronegative. CDR3s include the opening cysteine and the closing phenylalanine or tryptophan. The order of the fields is CDR3 protein, CDR3 DNA, V gene, D gene, J gene, clone size. The D gene is left open where the match is weak. Rows may omit the clone size; those that give it use once, few, many or a size class.

CDR3 protein: CAWSWDRGLNTEAFF
CDR3 DNA: TGTGCCTGGAGTTGGGACAGGGGATTGAACACTGAAGCTTTCTTT
V gene: TRBV30
D gene: TRBD1
J gene: TRBJ1-1
clone size: -

CDR3 protein: CASSIPDRDNQPQHF
CDR3 DNA: TGTGCCAGCAGCATCCCGGATCGGGACAATCAGCCCCAGCATTTT
V gene: TRBV28
D gene: -
J gene: TRBJ1-5
clone size: -

CDR3 protein: CASSSPRQGALVGQETQYF
CDR3 DNA: TGTGCCAGCAGCTCCCCTCGACAGGGGGCGCTGGTCGGGCAAGAGACCCAGTACTTC
V gene: TRBV9
D gene: TRBD1
J gene: TRBJ2-5
clone size: -

CDR3 protein: CSVGLAADTQYF
CDR3 DNA: TGCAGCGTTGGACTAGCGGCAGATACGCAGTATTTT
V gene: TRBV29-1
D gene: TRBD2
J gene: TRBJ2-3
clone size: -

CDR3 protein: CASSEADRGHNTGELFF
CDR3 DNA: TGTGCCAGCAGTGAAGCCGACAGGGGACACAACACCGGGGAGCTGTTTTTT
V gene: TRBV25-1
D gene: TRBD1
J gene: TRBJ2-2
clone size: -

CDR3 protein: CASSLATGEQYF
CDR3 DNA: TGTGCCAGCAGCTTGGCGACAGGCGAGCAGTACTTC
V gene: TRBV5-6
D gene: -
J gene: TRBJ2-7
clone size: -

CDR3 protein: CASSESGLRSGELFF
CDR3 DNA: TGCGCCAGCAGTGAGTCGGGACTTCGGAGCGGGGAGCTGTTTTTT
V gene: TRBV10-1
D gene: -
J gene: TRBJ2-2
clone size: many

CDR3 protein: CASRLPVVETQYF
CDR3 DNA: TGTGCCAGCAGGCTACCCGTCGTAGAGACCCAGTACTTC
V gene: TRBV2
D gene: -
J gene: TRBJ2-5
clone size: -

CDR3 protein: CASSPPGSTGLETQYF
CDR3 DNA: TGTGCCAGCAGTCCCCCCGGGTCTACAGGTCTAGAGACCCAGTACTTC
V gene: TRBV28
D gene: -
J gene: TRBJ2-5
clone size: -

CDR3 protein: CASSLSGGSYNEQFF
CDR3 DNA: TGTGCCAGCAGCCTTAGCGGGGGGTCGTACAATGAGCAGTTCTTC
V gene: TRBV7-3
D gene: TRBD2
J gene: TRBJ2-1
clone size: -

CDR3 protein: CASSQPSDRVISNGYGYTF
CDR3 DNA: TGCGCCAGCAGCCAACCATCGGACAGGGTGATAAGTAACGGCTATGGCTACACCTTC
V gene: TRBV4-1
D gene: TRBD1
J gene: TRBJ1-2
clone size: -

CDR3 protein: CASIPWRGGYTF
CDR3 DNA: TGTGCCAGCATCCCATGGAGGGGCGGCTACACCTTC
V gene: TRBV2
D gene: -
J gene: TRBJ1-2
clone size: few

CDR3 protein: CASSKGLAGEYEQYF
CDR3 DNA: TGTGCCAGCAGCAAGGGACTAGCGGGGGAATACGAGCAGTACTTC
V gene: TRBV5-4
D gene: TRBD2
J gene: TRBJ2-7
clone size: -

CDR3 protein: CASRDRGPGELFF
CDR3 DNA: TGTGCCAGCAGGGACAGGGGGCCCGGGGAGCTGTTTTTT
V gene: TRBV2
D gene: TRBD1
J gene: TRBJ2-2
clone size: few

CDR3 protein: CAWGAGGNTEAFF
CDR3 DNA: TGTGCCTGGGGGGCAGGGGGGAACACTGAAGCTTTCTTT
V gene: TRBV30
D gene: TRBD1
J gene: TRBJ1-1
clone size: -

CDR3 protein: CASSSGAGANVLTF
CDR3 DNA: TGTGCCAGCAGCTCAGGGGCTGGGGCCAACGTCCTGACTTTC
V gene: TRBV7-3
D gene: -
J gene: TRBJ2-6
clone size: -

CDR3 protein: CASSLLNEQFF
CDR3 DNA: TGTGCCAGCAGCTTACTGAATGAGCAGTTCTTC
V gene: TRBV7-9
D gene: -
J gene: TRBJ2-1
clone size: -

CDR3 protein: CASSFDRESSEAFF
CDR3 DNA: TGTGCCAGCAGTTTCGACAGGGAGAGTTCTGAAGCTTTCTTT
V gene: TRBV27
D gene: TRBD1
J gene: TRBJ1-1
clone size: -

CDR3 protein: CASSLMGQGASGGYTF
CDR3 DNA: TGTGCCAGCAGTCTTATGGGACAGGGGGCAAGTGGTGGCTACACCTTC
V gene: TRBV14
D gene: TRBD1
J gene: TRBJ1-2
clone size: -

CDR3 protein: CASSDADLSNQPQHF
CDR3 DNA: TGTGCCAGCAGTGACGCGGATCTGAGCAATCAGCCCCAGCATTTT
V gene: TRBV25-1
D gene: -
J gene: TRBJ1-5
clone size: few

CDR3 protein: CASSQTYRVTGELFF
CDR3 DNA: TGTGCCAGCAGTCAAACCTACAGGGTCACCGGGGAGCTGTTTTTT
V gene: TRBV27
D gene: -
J gene: TRBJ2-2
clone size: -

CDR3 protein: CASSLVQGTDWIYEQYF
CDR3 DNA: TGCGCCAGCAGCTTGGTCCAGGGGACAGATTGGATCTACGAGCAGTACTTC
V gene: TRBV5-1
D gene: TRBD1
J gene: TRBJ2-7
clone size: -

CDR3 protein: CASSSAAVDYGYTF
CDR3 DNA: TGCGCCAGCAGCTCGGCAGCGGTGGACTATGGCTACACCTTC
V gene: TRBV5-1
D gene: -
J gene: TRBJ1-2
clone size: -

CDR3 protein: CASSSGGPVEQFF
CDR3 DNA: TGTGCCAGCAGCAGCGGGGGACCGGTTGAGCAGTTCTTC
V gene: TRBV2
D gene: TRBD2
J gene: TRBJ2-1
clone size: -

CDR3 protein: CASISDRGTYQPQHF
CDR3 DNA: TGTGCCAGTATTTCAGACAGGGGGACCTATCAGCCCCAGCATTTT
V gene: TRBV19
D gene: TRBD1
J gene: TRBJ1-5
clone size: -

CDR3 protein: CASSDSGAPYNEQFF
CDR3 DNA: TGCGCCAGCAGTGATAGCGGGGCCCCCTACAATGAGCAGTTCTTC
V gene: TRBV10-1
D gene: TRBD2
J gene: TRBJ2-1
clone size: once

CDR3 protein: CASSPPGVNYGYTF
CDR3 DNA: TGCGCCAGCAGCCCTCCGGGGGTAAACTATGGCTACACCTTC
V gene: TRBV4-1
D gene: -
J gene: TRBJ1-2
clone size: once

CDR3 protein: CASSENSGYEQYF
CDR3 DNA: TGCGCCAGCAGTGAGAACTCCGGGTACGAGCAGTACTTC
V gene: TRBV10-1
D gene: -
J gene: TRBJ2-7
clone size: once